This TCR beta chain was retrieved from a study of shared clonotypes between healthy human individuals. Study overall: There were three CD4 naive, three CD4 memory, two CD8 naive and one CD8 memory plates per donor.

Germline assignment: CDR1 SGDLS and CDR2 YYNGEE. The junction had 9 bases not matched to a gene; V was cut back by 4 bases and J by 2 bases. The CDR3 extends over 15 amino acids. Libraries were prepared by immunoSEQ multiplex PCR; TCRdb keeps only in-frame clonotypes and omits some of them. The table has around 940,000 clones, approximately 80% seen once. This clone showed up just a few times. The sequence derives from a man aged 18 to 30 in good health. The sample consisted of memory CD4+ T cells sorted from blood. Subset: CD45RA-negative fraction. The gene calls are TRBV9 and TRBJ2-7, with TRBD2 matching 7 bases. The CDR3 coding sequence is TGTGCCAGCAGCCCGAGACTAGCCGGTACCTACGAGCAGTACTTC. Its protein is CASSPRLAGTYEQYF.